These T cell receptor beta chains were read from a single sample in a study of cytomegalovirus exposure and HLA in healthy donors. The assay was immunoSEQ multiplex PCR, and TCRdb's table has in-frame clones only and misses some. This table holds 170,000 or so clones, about four fifths found once. Sequencing input: PBMCs. The receptors originated from a woman aged 50 to 60 in good health and CMV-seropositive. Each CDR3 is given with its conserved first and last residue. D genes are given only for firm matches.

cdr3_aa j_call d_call cdr3_length v_call
CASSLPGLAGSGNEQFF TRBJ2-1 TRBD2 17 TRBV5-1
CASSERGLAVETQYF TRBJ2-5 . 15 TRBV9
CASSREGWYGNTIYF TRBJ1-3 . 15 TRBV9
CASQWGRNTGELFF TRBJ2-2 . 14 TRBV6-6
CASSPTLTASYEQYF TRBJ2-7 . 15 TRBV5-6
CASRRQGSYEQYF TRBJ2-7 TRBD1 13 TRBV6-5
CASRRDSNYEQYF TRBJ2-7 TRBD1 13 TRBV6-5
CASSIGGASTGELFF TRBJ2-2 TRBD2 15 TRBV19
CASSRGASGRGPEQYF TRBJ2-7 TRBD2 16 TRBV7-2
CASSLPEGTMNTGELFF TRBJ2-2 . 17 TRBV11-3
CASSPRRSGQETQYF TRBJ2-5 . 15 TRBV18
CASSRLGGQGSYEQYF . TRBD1 16 TRBV5-1
CSVESAGIYNEQFF TRBJ2-1 . 14 TRBV29-1
CASSQDLLASGRVREQFF TRBJ2-1 TRBD2 18 TRBV4-3
CATSRASTNEKLFF TRBJ1-4 . 14 TRBV15
CASRDDRLGTGELFF TRBJ2-2 . 15 TRBV6-1
CATEPRQGGTEAFF TRBJ1-1 TRBD1 14 TRBV15
CASRQQGQGANQPQHF TRBJ1-5 TRBD1 16 TRBV2
CASRKIHRGDYEQYF TRBJ2-7 TRBD1 15 TRBV10-1
CASSLAVNTEAFF TRBJ1-1 . 13 TRBV5-1
CATIRWGAGPQHF TRBJ1-5 . 13 TRBV28
CASSPGLALNEQYF TRBJ2-7 TRBD2 14 TRBV28
CAINRQGPNYGYTF TRBJ1-2 TRBD1 14 TRBV10-3
CASSQEIARGGFTDTQYF TRBJ2-3 TRBD2 18 TRBV4-3